This entry lists 18 T cell receptor beta chains sequenced from one sample in a study of T cell clonality in common variable immunodeficiency. Clones were sequenced by immunoSEQ multiplex PCR, and TCRdb holds only the in-frame ones, with some missing. There are about 35,000 clones in the sample, none observed a single time. Sequenced material: peripheral blood mononuclear cells. Receptor source: a person between 18 and 70 years old in good health.

This clone was seen repeatedly, ten times or more. One end of the junction is discordant with germline, which a read error may explain. The sequence runs out 3 residues before the end of the CDR3; the remainder is reconstructed from the germline J gene. V and J are TRBV7-7 and TRBJ2-2; TRBD1 is a possible D gene (5 bases). The CDR3 is made up of 16 amino acids. Looked up from germline, CDR1 is SSHAT and CDR2 is FNYEAQ (reference sequence). The CDR3 loop reads CASSLLAGIGAGELFF. The part of the CDR3 DNA that was read is TGTGCTAGCAGCTTACTGGCAGGGATAGGTGCCGGGGAG.

This clone appeared many times. The read falls 3 residues short of the CDR3 end, and the missing part is taken from the germline J gene. The genes are TRBV7-9 and TRBJ2-5, with D possibly matching TRBD2 (5 bases). The CDR3 extends over 15 amino acids. V dropped 5 bases and J dropped 2 bases, with 15 bases sitting between them. Looked up from germline, CDR1 is SEHNR and CDR2 is FQNEAQ (reference sequence). CDR3: CASSGETKPQETQYF. CDR3 DNA (partial): TGTGCCAGCAGCGGGGAGACTAAGCCTCAAGAGACC.

This clone was picked up many times. The read ends 3 residues shy of where the CDR3 ends; the end is completed using the germline J gene. The chain carries TRBV7-6 and TRBJ1-1; 9 bases agree with TRBD1. Per the germline V gene, CDR1 is SGHVS and CDR2 is FNYEAQ. With 5 bases clipped from V and 1 base from J, the junction kept 5 bases outside the gene matches. The CDR3 length is 15 residues. The CDR3 bases that were read are TGTGCCAGCAGCCCGGGACAGGGTACGAACACTGAA. Its protein is CASSPGQGTNTE. The CDR3 as a whole reads CASSPGQGTNTEAFF.

This clone has ten or more counts. The read falls 3 residues short of the CDR3 end, and the missing part is taken from the germline J gene. The chain uses TRBV19 and TRBJ2-3; the match to TRBD1 covers 9 bases. This CDR3 comprises 15 residues. The V segment lost 7 bases and the J segment 7 bases; nucleotides outside the gene matches: 12. The V gene's germline CDR1 is LNHDA and CDR2 SQIVND (reference sequence). The sequenced CDR3 bases are TGTGCCAGTACCAAAGGGTCCGGGACAGGGCATACG. This encodes CASTKGSGTGHT. The full CDR3 protein reads CASTKGSGTGHTQYF.

The table lists this clone with many counts. Incomplete CDR3 DNA: TGTGCCAGCAGCTTCCTAGCGGGAGGAGGGGAGACG. Protein sequence: CASSFLAGGGET. The entire CDR3 is CASSFLAGGGETQYF. The chain combines TRBV7-3 with TRBJ2-3; 11 positions match TRBD2. The sequenced fragment ends 3 residues before the CDR3 boundary, so the rest is inferred from the germline J gene. The length of the CDR3 is 15 residues. Germline lookup yields CDR1 SGHTA and CDR2 FQGTGA.

This clone was counted at least ten times. Sequencing ends 3 residues short of the CDR3 end; the germline J gene provides the rest. The chain has TRBV19 and TRBJ2-2; no clear D. V was trimmed by 2 bases and J by 5 bases, leaving 6 bases between them. The CDR3 is made up of 13 amino acids. The germline V gene encodes CDR1 LNHDA and CDR2 SQIVND (reference sequence). CDR3 amino acids: CASSIRVTGELFF. The CDR3 bases that were read are TGTGCCAGTAGTATACGGGTTACCGGGGAG.

This clone was counted between two and nine times. The read falls 3 residues short of the CDR3 end, and the missing part is taken from the germline J gene. V usage is TRBV19 and J usage is TRBJ2-2; TRBD1 matches 9 bases. CDR1 is LNHDA and CDR2 is SQIVND in the germline V gene (reference sequence). This CDR3 is 15 amino acids long. This CDR3 is CASSQTGGDNEKLFF. The sequenced CDR3 bases are TGTGCCAGTAGCCAGACAGGGGGGGATAATGAAAAG.

As to this clone: The junction does not match germline at one end; this may be a read error. The DNA ends 3 residues before the CDR3 does, and the rest of the CDR3 is filled in from the germline J gene. The chain recombines TRBV19 with TRBJ1-1; TRBD1 is a possible D gene (6 bases). CDR1 and CDR2 (germline): LNHDA, SQIVND (reference sequence). The CDR3 covers 15 residues. This CDR3 reads CASSIYRERNTKAFF. The part of the CDR3 DNA that was read is TGTGCCAGTAGTATATACAGGGAACGGAACACTAAA. Full variable domain (remainder filled in from reference TRBV19 and TRBJ1-1): DGGITQSPKYLFRKEGQNVTLSCEQNLNHDAMYWYRQDPGQGLRLIYYSQIVNDFQKGDIAEGYSVSREKKESFPLTVTSAQKNPTAFYLCASSIYRERNTKAFFGQGTRLTVV.

This clone was seen repeatedly, ten times or more. The read halts 3 residues ahead of the CDR3 end, with the missing end drawn from the germline J gene. The J gene is TRBJ2-1, the V gene TRBV7-9; perhaps TRBD2 as D (6 bases). The V end was cut by 5 bases, the J end by 6 bases, with 8 bases between. CDR1 and CDR2 from the germline V gene are SEHNR and FQNEAQ (reference sequence). The CDR3 consists of 12 residues. The chain's CDR3 is CASSQTSNEQFF. Incomplete CDR3 DNA: TGTGCCAGCAGCCAGACTAGCAATGAG.

This clone showed up just a few times. Read coverage stops 3 residues before the CDR3 terminus; the germline J gene supplies the remainder. The chain has TRBV7-9 and TRBJ2-3, with TRBD2 matching 7 bases. Per the germline V gene, CDR1 is SEHNR and CDR2 is FQNEAQ (reference sequence). Trimming removed 2 bases from V and 4 bases from J; junction bases left unmatched: 3. The length of the CDR3 is 14 residues. Incomplete CDR3 DNA: TGTGCCAGCAGCTTACCGGGGGGAGCAGATACG. Translated, it gives CASSLPGGADT. From start to end, the CDR3 is CASSLPGGADTQYF.

In this sample, this clone turned up many times. The sequence runs out 3 residues before the end of the CDR3; the remainder is reconstructed from the germline J gene. The V gene is TRBV5-4, the J gene TRBJ2-7, with 8 bases aligning to TRBD2. There are 13 residues in the CDR3. Germline CDR1 SGHNT, CDR2 YYREEE (reference sequence). Trimming removed 7 bases from V and 6 bases from J; junction bases left unmatched: 9. CDR3 region: CASSREGIGEQYF. CDR3 DNA, as far as it was read: TGTGCCAGCTCCCGGGAGGGGATCGGCGAG. Filled out from reference TRBV5-4 and TRBJ2-7, the complete variable domain reads ETGVTQSPTHLIKTRGQQVTLRCSSQSGHNTVSWYQQALGQGPQFIFQYYREEENGRGNFPPRFSGLQFPNYSSELNVNALELDDSALYLCASSREGIGEQYFGPGTRLTVT.

This clone was observed at least ten times. With the read ending 3 residues before the CDR3 end, the germline J gene is used to fill in that end. J is TRBJ1-2 and V is TRBV19, with 7 bases that match TRBD1. Germline lookup yields CDR1 LNHDA and CDR2 SQIVND (reference sequence). This CDR3 is built from 15 residues. The covered CDR3 bases are TGTGCCAGTAGCCCCCGGCGGGACAGCGGTGGGGGC. It encodes CASSPRRDSGGG. The entire CDR3 protein reads CASSPRRDSGGGYTF.

This clone was counted ten times or more. This CDR3 is CASSEGPVDEQYF. The CDR3 bases that were read are TGCGCCAGCAGTGAAGGGCCCGTTGACGAG. The V gene is TRBV5-1, the J gene TRBJ2-7; D not resolved. The CDR3 goes on 3 residues after the read ends, and that part is filled in from the germline J gene. Trimming took off 5 bases at V and 5 bases at J, with 14 bases between the two ends. The CDR3 sequence is 13 residues long. Germline V gives CDR1 SGHRS, CDR2 YFSETQ.

This clone was seen many times. The read ends 3 residues shy of where the CDR3 ends; the end is completed using the germline J gene. The chain carries TRBV30 and TRBJ2-1; 8 bases line up with TRBD1. V shed 3 bases and J 3 bases; nucleotides not matched to a gene: 1. The CDR3 totals 13 residues. CDR1 is GTSNPN and CDR2 is SVGIG in the germline V gene (reference sequence). Incomplete CDR3 DNA: TGTGCCTGGAGGGACAGGGTCTACAATGAG. Translation gives CAWRDRVYNE. The entire CDR3 sequence reads CAWRDRVYNEQFF.

This clone showed up many times. Sequencing ends 3 residues short of the CDR3 end; the germline J gene provides the rest. This chain joins TRBV20-1 and TRBJ1-6; the D gene is possibly TRBD1 (5 bases). V lost 0 bases and J lost 3, with 9 bases in between. The CDR3 consists of 15 residues. Germline V gene sequence: CDR1 DFQATT, CDR2 SNEGSKA (reference sequence). CDR3 DNA, as far as it was read: TGCAGTGCTAGAGATACGGGGGGCTATAATTCACCC. Amino acid sequence: CSARDTGGYNSP. The complete CDR3 protein is CSARDTGGYNSPLHF.

The sample holds many counts of this clone. The CDR3 end falls 3 residues outside the read, so it is completed with the germline J gene. The chain links TRBV10-3 to TRBJ2-2; 12 bases agree with TRBD2. CDR3 size: 17 residues. V dropped 3 bases and J dropped 7; count of bases not matched to a gene: 9. Germline assignment: CDR1 ENHRY and CDR2 SYGVKD. CDR3 DNA (partial): TGTGCCATCAGTGATACCCTAGCGGGAGGGAACGGCGGGGAG. This translates into CAISDTLAGGNGGE. The entire CDR3 is CAISDTLAGGNGGELFF.

This clone was observed at least ten times. The read ends 3 residues early relative to the CDR3; the germline J gene fills the gap. This rearrangement joins TRBV30 to TRBJ2-2, with D possibly matching TRBD1 (5 bases). The CDR3 consists of 15 residues. CDR1 GTSNPN and CDR2 SVGIG come from the germline V gene (reference sequence). CDR3 DNA (partial): TGTGCCTGGGGGGCAGGGAACTCAGCTAATGAAAAG. Translation: CAWGAGNSANEK. The full CDR3 protein reads CAWGAGNSANEKLFF.

The table lists this clone with a few counts. A read error may produce the germline difference seen at one junction end. The CDR3 end lies 3 residues beyond the end of the read and is filled in from the germline J gene. This same CDR3 is encoded by further DNA sequences in the sample. The V call is TRBV6-1, the J call TRBJ1-3; tentatively, D is TRBD1 (5 bases). The length of the CDR3 is 14 residues. Germline V lookup: CDR1 MNHNS, CDR2 SASEGT. Incomplete CDR3 DNA: TGTGCCAGCAGTGAACTTGGGGCAACGGACACG. It yields the protein CASSELGATDT. The whole CDR3 protein is CASSELGATDTIYF.